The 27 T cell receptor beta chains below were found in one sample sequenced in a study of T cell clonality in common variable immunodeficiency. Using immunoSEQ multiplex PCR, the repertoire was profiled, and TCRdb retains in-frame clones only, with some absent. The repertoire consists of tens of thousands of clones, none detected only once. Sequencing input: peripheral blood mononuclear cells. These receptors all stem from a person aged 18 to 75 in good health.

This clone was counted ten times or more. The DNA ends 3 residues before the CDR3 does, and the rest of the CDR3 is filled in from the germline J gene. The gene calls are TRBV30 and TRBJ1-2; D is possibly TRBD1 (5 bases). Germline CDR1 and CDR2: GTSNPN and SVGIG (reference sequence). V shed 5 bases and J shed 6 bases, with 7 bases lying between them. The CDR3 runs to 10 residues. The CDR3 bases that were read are TGTGCCTGGGGCAGGGATGGC. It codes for CAWGRDG. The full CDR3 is CAWGRDGYTF.

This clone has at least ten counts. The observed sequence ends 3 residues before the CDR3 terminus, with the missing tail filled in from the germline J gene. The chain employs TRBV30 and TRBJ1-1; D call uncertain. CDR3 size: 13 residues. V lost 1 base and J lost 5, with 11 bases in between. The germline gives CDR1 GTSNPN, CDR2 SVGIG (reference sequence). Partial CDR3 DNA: TGTGCCTGGAGTGACGGCTTCGGGACTGAA. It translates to CAWSDGFGTE. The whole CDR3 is CAWSDGFGTEAFF.

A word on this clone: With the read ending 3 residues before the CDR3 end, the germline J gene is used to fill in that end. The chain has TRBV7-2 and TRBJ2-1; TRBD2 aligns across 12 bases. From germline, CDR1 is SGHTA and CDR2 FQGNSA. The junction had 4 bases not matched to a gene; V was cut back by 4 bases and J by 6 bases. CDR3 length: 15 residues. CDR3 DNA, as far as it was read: TGTGCCAGCAGCTCTGGACTAGCGGGAATCAATGAG. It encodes CASSSGLAGINE. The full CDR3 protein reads CASSSGLAGINEQFF.

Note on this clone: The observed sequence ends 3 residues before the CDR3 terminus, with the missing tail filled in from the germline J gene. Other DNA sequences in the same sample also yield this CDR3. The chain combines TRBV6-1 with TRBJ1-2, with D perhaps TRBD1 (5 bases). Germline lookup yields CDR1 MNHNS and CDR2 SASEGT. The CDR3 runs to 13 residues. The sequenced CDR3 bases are TGTGCCAGCAGTGAATGGGGGGTGTACGGG. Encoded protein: CASSEWGVYG. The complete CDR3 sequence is CASSEWGVYGYTF.

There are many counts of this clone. Here the CDR3 reads CASRGLAGAGELFF. Incomplete CDR3 DNA: TGTGCCAGCAGGGGACTAGCGGGAGCCGGGGAG. The chain employs TRBV2 and TRBJ2-2; TRBD2 matches 14 bases. The CDR3 extends 3 residues past the end of the read, so its final part is completed from the germline J gene. Germline V gene data show CDR1 as SNHLY and CDR2 as FYNNEI. The CDR3 length is 14 residues. V shed 6 bases, J shed 6 bases, and the junction held 0 bases outside the gene matches. The entire variable domain, with the rest obtained from reference TRBV2 and TRBJ2-2, is as follows: EPEVTQTPSHQVTQMGQEVILRCVPISNHLYFYWYRQILGQKVEFLVSFYNNEISEKSEIFDDQFSVERPDGSNFTLKIRSTKLEDSAMYFCASRGLAGAGELFFGEGSRLTVL.

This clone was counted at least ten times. This CDR3 reads CASSPQDTGNTIYF. CDR3 DNA (partial): TGTGCCAGCAGCCCCCAGGATACTGGAAACACC. The rearrangement links TRBV2 to TRBJ1-3; no clear D gene. The read ends 3 residues early relative to the CDR3; the germline J gene fills the gap. The germline V gene has CDR1 SNHLY and CDR2 FYNNEI. The CDR3 spans 14 residues. Trimming removed 6 bases from V and 2 bases from J, with 11 bases in between.

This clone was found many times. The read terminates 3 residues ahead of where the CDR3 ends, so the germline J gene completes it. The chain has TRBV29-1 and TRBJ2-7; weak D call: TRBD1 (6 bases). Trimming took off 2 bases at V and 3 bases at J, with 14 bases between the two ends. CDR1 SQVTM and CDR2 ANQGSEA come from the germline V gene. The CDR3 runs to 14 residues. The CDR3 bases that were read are TGCAGCGTTGAAACCCAGGGGAACCTCTACGAG. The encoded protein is CSVETQGNLYE. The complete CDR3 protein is CSVETQGNLYEQYF.

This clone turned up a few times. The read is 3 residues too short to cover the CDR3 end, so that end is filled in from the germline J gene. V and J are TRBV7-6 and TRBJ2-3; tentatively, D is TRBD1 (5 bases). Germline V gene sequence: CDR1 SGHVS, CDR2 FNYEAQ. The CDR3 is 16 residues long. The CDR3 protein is CASSRTSDRAYQPQYF. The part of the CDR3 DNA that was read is TGTGCCAGCAGCCGTACTTCAGACAGAGCCTATCAGCCG. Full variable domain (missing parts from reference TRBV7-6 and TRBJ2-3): GAGVSQSPRYKVTKRGQDVALRCDPISGHVSLYWYRQALGQGPEFLTYFNYEAQQDKSGLPNDRFSAERPEGSISTLTIQRTEQRDSAMYRCASSRTSDRAYQPQYFGPGTRLTVL.

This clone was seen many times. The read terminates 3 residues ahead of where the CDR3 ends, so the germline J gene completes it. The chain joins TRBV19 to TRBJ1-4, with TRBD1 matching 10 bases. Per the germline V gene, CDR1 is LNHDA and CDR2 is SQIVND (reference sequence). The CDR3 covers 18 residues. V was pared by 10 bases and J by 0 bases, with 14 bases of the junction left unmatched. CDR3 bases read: TGTGCCACCCGCCTACCGGGACAGGGGACCGCAACTAATGAAAAA. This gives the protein CATRLPGQGTATNEK. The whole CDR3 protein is CATRLPGQGTATNEKLFF.

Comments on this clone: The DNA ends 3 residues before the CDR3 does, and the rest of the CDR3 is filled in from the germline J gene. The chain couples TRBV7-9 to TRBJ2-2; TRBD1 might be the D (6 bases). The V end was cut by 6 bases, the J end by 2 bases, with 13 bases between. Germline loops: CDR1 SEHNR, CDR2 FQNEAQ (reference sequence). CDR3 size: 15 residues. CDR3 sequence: CASRARTANTGELFF. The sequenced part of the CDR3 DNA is TGTGCCAGCAGGGCTAGGACAGCTAACACCGGGGAG.

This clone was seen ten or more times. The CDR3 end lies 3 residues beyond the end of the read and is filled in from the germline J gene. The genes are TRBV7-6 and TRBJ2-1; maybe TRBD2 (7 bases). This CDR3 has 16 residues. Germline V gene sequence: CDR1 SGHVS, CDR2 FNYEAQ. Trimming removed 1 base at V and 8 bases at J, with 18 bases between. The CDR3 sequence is CASSLGGGGSGYEQFF. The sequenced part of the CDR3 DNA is TGTGCCAGCAGCTTAGGCGGGGGCGGATCCGGGTATGAG.

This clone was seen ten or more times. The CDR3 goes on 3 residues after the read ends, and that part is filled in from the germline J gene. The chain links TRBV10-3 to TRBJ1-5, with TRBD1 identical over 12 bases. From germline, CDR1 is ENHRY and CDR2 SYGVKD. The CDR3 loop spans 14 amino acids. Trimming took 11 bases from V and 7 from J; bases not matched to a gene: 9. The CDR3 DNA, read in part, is TGTGCCGCCGGGGGACAGGGGGCGCGGCAGCCC. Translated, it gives CAAGGQGARQP. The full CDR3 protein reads CAAGGQGARQPQHF.

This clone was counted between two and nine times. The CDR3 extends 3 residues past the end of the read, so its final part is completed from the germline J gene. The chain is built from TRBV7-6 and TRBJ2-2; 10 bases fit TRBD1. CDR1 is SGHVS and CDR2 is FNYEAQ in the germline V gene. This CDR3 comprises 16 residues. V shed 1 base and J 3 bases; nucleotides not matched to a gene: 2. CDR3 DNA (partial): TGTGCCAGCAGCTTAGTGGGACAGGGGTACACCGGGGAG. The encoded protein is CASSLVGQGYTGE. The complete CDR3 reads CASSLVGQGYTGELFF.

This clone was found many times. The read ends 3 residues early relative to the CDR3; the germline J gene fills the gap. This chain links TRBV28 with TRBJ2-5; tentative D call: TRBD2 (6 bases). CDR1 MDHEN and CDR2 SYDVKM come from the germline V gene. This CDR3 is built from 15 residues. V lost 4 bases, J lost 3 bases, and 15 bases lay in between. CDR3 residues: CASSSAGTSEETQYF. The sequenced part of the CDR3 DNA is TGTGCCAGCAGTTCCGCTGGGACTTCCGAAGAGACC.

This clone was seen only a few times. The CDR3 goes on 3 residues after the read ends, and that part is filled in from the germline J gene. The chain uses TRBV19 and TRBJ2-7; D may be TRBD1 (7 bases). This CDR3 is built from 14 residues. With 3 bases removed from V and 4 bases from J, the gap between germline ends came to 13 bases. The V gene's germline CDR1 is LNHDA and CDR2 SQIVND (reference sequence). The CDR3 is CASSIGGGKYEQYF. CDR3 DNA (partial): TGTGCCAGTAGTATCGGAGGGGGCAAGTACGAG.

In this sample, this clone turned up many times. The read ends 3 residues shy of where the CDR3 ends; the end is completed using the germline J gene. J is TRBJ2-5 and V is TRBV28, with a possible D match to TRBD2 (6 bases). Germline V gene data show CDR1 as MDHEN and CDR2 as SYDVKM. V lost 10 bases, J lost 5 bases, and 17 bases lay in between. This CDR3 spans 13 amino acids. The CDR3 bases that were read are TGTGCCATATCCCCTAGCGCCTTGGAGACC. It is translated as CAISPSALET. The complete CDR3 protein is CAISPSALETQYF.

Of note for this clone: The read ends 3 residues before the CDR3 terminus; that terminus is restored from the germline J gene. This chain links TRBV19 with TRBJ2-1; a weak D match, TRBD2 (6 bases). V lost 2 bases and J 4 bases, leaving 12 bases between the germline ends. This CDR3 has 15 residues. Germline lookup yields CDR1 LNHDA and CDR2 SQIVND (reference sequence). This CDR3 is CASSISGGTYNEQFF. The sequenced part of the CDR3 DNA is TGTGCCAGTAGTATAAGTGGCGGGACTTACAATGAG.

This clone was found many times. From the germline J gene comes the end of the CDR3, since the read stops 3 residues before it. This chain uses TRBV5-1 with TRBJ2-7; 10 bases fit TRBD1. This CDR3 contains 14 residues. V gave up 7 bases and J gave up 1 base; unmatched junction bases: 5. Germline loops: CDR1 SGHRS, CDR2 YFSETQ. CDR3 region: CASGGTGDSYEQYF. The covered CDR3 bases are TGCGCCAGCGGCGGGACAGGGGATTCCTACGAG.

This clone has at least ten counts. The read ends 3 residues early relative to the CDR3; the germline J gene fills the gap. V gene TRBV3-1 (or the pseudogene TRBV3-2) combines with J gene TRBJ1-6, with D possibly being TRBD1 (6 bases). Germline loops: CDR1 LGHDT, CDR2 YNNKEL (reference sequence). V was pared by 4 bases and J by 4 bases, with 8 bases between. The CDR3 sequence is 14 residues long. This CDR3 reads CASSPQGYNSPLHF. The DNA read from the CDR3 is TGTGCCAGCAGCCCGCAGGGGTATAATTCACCC.

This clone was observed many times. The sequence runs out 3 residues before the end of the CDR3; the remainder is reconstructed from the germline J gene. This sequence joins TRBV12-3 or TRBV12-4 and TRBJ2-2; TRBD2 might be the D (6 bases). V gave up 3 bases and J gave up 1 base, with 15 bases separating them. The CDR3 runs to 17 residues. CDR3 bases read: TGTGCCAGCAGTTTCCCTCCTTTGGGGGGGAACACCGGGGAG. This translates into CASSFPPLGGNTGE. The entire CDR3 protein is CASSFPPLGGNTGELFF.

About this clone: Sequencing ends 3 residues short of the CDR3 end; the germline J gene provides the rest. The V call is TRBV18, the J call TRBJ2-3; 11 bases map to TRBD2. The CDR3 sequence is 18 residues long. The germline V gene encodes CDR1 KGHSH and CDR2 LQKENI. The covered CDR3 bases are TGTGCCAGCTCACCAGGGCTAGCGGGAGGACAGTACCAAGAGACG. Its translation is CASSPGLAGGQYQET. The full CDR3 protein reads CASSPGLAGGQYQETQYF.

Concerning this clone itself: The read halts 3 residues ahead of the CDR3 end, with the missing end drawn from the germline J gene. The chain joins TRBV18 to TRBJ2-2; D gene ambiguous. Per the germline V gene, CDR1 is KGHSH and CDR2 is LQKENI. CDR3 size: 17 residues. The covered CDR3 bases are TGTGCCAGCTCGCCTCTAGAACAACCTGCAACTAATGAAAAG. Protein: CASSPLEQPATNEK. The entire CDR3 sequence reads CASSPLEQPATNEKLFF.

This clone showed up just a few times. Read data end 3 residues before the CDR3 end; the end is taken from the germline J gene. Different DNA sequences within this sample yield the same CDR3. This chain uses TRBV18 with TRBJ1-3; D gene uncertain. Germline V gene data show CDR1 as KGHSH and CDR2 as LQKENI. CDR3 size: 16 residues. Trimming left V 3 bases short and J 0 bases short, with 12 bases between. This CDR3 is CASSPTNSFSGNTIYF. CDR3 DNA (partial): TGTGCCAGCTCACCGACCAACAGCTTCTCTGGAAACACC.

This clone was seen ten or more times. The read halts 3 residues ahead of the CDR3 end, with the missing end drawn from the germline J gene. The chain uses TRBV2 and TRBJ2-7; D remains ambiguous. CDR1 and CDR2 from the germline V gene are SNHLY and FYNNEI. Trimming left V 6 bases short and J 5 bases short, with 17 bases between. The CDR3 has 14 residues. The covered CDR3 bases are TGTGCCAGCAGCCTCGGTCCATTTCCGAACGAG. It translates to CASSLGPFPNE. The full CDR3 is CASSLGPFPNEQYF.

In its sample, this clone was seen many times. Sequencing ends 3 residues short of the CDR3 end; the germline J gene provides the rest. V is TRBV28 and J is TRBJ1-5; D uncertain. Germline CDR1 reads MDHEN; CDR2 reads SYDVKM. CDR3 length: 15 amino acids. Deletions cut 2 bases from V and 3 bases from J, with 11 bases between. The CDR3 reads CASSLGLGTNQPQHF. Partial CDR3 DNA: TGTGCCAGCAGTTTAGGGCTTGGAACCAATCAGCCC. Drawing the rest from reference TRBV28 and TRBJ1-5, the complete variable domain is DVKVTQSSRYLVKRTGEKVFLECVQDMDHENMFWYRQDPGLGLRLIYFSYDVKMKEKGDIPEGYSVSREKKERFSLILESASTNQTSMYLCASSLGLGTNQPQHFGDGTRLSIL.

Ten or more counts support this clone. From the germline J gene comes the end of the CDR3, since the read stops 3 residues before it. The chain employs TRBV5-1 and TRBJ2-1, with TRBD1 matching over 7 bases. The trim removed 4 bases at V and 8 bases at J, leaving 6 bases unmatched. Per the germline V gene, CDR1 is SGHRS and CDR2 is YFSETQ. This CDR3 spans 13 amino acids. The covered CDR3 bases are TGCGCCAGCAGCGAGGGGGCTACTTATGAG. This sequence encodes CASSEGATYE. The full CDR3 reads CASSEGATYEQFF.

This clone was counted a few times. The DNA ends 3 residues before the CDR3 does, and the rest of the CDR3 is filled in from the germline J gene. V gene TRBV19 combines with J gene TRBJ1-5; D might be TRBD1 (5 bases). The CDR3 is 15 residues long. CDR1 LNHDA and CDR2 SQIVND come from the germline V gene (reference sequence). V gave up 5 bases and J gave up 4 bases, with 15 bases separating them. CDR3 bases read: TGTGCCAGTAGTCCGACCGGGACTGGGAATCAGCCC. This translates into CASSPTGTGNQP. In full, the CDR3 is CASSPTGTGNQPQHF. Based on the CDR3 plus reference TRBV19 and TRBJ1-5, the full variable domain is DGGITQSPKYLFRKEGQNVTLSCEQNLNHDAMYWYRQDPGQGLRLIYYSQIVNDFQKGDIAEGYSVSREKKESFPLTVTSAQKNPTAFYLCASSPTGTGNQPQHFGDGTRLSIL.